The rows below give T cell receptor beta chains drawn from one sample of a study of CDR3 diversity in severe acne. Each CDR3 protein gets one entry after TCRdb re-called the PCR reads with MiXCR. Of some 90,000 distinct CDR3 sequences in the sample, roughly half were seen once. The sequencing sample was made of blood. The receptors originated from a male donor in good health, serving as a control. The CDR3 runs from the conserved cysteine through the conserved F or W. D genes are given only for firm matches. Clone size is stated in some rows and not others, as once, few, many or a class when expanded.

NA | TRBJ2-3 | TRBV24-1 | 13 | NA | TGTGCCGTCTCTCGGACGAACGCAGATACGCAGTATTTT | CAVSRTNADTQYF
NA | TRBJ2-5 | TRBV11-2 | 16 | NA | TGTGCCAGCAGCTTACCCTCGAGGGGAGCCAGAGAGACCCAGTACTTC | CASSLPSRGARETQYF
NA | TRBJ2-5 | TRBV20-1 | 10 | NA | TGCAGCTCCAGCGGGGAGACCCAGTACTTC | CSSSGETQYF
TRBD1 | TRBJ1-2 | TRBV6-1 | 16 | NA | TGTGCCAGCATGAAGGGACAGGGACGGATTAACTATGGCTACACCTTC | CASMKGQGRINYGYTF
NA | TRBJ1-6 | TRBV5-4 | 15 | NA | TGTGCCAGCAGCCCAGAGATGACCTATAATTCACCCCTCCACTTT | CASSPEMTYNSPLHF
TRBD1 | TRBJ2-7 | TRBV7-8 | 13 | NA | TGTGCCAGCAGCGAAGACAGGGTGCGCGAGCAGTACTTC | CASSEDRVREQYF
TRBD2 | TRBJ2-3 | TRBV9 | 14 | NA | TGTGCCAGCAGTGGGGCGGGGGGCACAGATACGCAGTATTTT | CASSGAGGTDTQYF
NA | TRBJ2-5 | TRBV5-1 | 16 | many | TGCGCCAGCAGCTTCCTTGGCGGGCGATTCCAAGAGACCCAGTACTTC | CASSFLGGRFQETQYF
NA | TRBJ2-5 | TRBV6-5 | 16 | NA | TGTGCCAGCAGCGACCCCGGGAGCGGAGGCCCGGAGGCCCAGTACTTC | CASSDPGSGGPEAQYF
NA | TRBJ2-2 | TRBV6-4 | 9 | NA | TGTGCGAACACCGGGGAGCTGTTTTTT | CANTGELFF
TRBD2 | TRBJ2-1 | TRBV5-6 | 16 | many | TGTGCCAGCAGCCCCCTGAGCGGGAGGAACTACAATGAGCAGTTCTTC | CASSPLSGRNYNEQFF
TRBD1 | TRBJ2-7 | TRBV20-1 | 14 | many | TGCAGTGCTACCTGGACAGGGTCCACCTACGAGCAGTACTTC | CSATWTGSTYEQYF
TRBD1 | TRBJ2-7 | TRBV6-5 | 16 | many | TGTGCCAGCAGTTACGATGAGGACAGGGTTACTTACGAGCAGTACTTC | CASSYDEDRVTYEQYF
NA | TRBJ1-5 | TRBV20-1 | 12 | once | TGCAGTGCCAGACGGGGGAATCAGCCCCAGCATTTT | CSARRGNQPQHF
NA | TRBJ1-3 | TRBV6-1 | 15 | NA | TGTGCCAGCAGCCTAGCGGGGAGATTTGGAAACACCATATATTTT | CASSLAGRFGNTIYF
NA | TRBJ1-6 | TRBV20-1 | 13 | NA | TGCAGTGCTAGAGTAGATGGGGATTCACCCCTCCACTTT | CSARVDGDSPLHF
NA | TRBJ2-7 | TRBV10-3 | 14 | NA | TGTGCCAGCAGTTACCTGGGAGTTTCTTACGAGCAGTACTTC | CASSYLGVSYEQYF
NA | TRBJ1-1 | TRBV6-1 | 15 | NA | TGTGCCAGCAGTGAAGGAGGAGCCGGGGCGGAGGGAGCTTTCTTT | CASSEGGAGAEGAFF
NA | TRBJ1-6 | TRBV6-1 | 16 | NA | TGTGCCAGCAGTGAAAAGGGGGACTCCTATAATTCACCCCTCCACTTT | CASSEKGDSYNSPLHF
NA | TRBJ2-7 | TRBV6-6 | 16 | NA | TGTGCCAGTAGACGTCCTTGGGGGGAGATCTCCTACGAGCAGTACTTC | CASRRPWGEISYEQYF
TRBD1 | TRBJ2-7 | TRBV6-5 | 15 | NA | TGTGCCAGCAGTTACCGGGACAGCGGTACCTACGAGCAGTACTTC | CASSYRDSGTYEQYF
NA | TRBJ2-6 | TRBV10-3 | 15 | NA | TGTGCTAGCCTCTCATTCGGCTCTGGGGCCAACGTCCTGACTTTC | CASLSFGSGANVLTF
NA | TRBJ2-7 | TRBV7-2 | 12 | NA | TGTGCCGGAGGATGGGGGAGCTACGAGCAGTACTTC | CAGGWGSYEQYF
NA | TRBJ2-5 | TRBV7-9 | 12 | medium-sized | TGTGCCAGCAGCTTAGCTACCGAGACCCAGTACTTC | CASSLATETQYF
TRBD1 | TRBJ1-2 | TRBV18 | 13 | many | TGTGCCAGCTCATCAGGGGGCGCAAATGGCTACACCTTC | CASSSGGANGYTF
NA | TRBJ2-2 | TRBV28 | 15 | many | TGTGCCAGCAGTTTAGTGGTGGAACAGACCGGGGAGCTGTTTTTT | CASSLVVEQTGELFF
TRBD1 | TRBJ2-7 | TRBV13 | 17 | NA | TGTGCCAGCAACCTCAACAGCCCGGGACAGAGAACCTACGAGCAGTACTTC | CASNLNSPGQRTYEQYF
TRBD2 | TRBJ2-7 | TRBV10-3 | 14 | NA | TGTGCCACCGAGGGACTAGCGGGAGCCCTCGAGCAGTACTTC | CATEGLAGALEQYF
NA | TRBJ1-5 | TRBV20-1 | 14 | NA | TGCAGTGCTAGAGCCCTAGCGGGACTCCGCTACGAGCATTTT | CSARALAGLRYEHF
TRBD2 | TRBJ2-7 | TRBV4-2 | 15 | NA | TGTGCCAGCAGCCAAGTGACGGGAGGGACCTACGAGCAGTACTTC | CASSQVTGGTYEQYF
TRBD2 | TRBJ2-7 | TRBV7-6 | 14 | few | TGTGCCAGCAGGAATAGCGGGAACGCCTACGAGCAGTACTTC | CASRNSGNAYEQYF
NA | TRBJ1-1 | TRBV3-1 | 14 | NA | TGTGCCAGCAGCCGAAAGGGCGCAACTAATGAAGCTTTCTTT | CASSRKGATNEAFF
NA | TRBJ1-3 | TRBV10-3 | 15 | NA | TGTGCCATCAGTGGTGTCGAGAACTCTGGAAACACCATATATTTT | CAISGVENSGNTIYF
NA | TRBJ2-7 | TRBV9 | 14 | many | TGTGCCAGCAGCGTTGGGGGGCCTGCCTACGAGCAGTACTTC | CASSVGGPAYEQYF
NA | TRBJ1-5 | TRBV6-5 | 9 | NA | TGTGCCAGCAGCCAGGCCCTGCATTTT | CASSQALHF
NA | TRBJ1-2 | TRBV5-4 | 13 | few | TGTGCCAGCAGCAGCGACGGGCCGGGAGGCTACACCTTC | CASSSDGPGGYTF
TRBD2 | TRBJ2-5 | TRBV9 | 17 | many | TGTGCCAGCAGCGTAGGACTAGCGGGGCCGTACCAAGAGACCCAGTACTTC | CASSVGLAGPYQETQYF